Here is one T cell receptor beta chain with its context. Its antigen is still unknown. Other nucleotide sequences from this sample produce the same CDR3. The data stem from a study of T cells in narcolepsy. Germline assignment: CDR1 SGDLS and CDR2 YYNGEE. This CDR3 is built from 17 residues. The V segment lost 2 bases and the J segment 2 bases; nucleotides outside the gene matches: 8. Study findings and constraints: No autoreactive T cell clone sequences appeared in some memory CD4+ repertoires.

Generated by immunoSEQ multiplex PCR, the TCRdb table keeps only in-frame clones and is missing some. This table has about 34,000 clones, about 81% appearing once. The clonotype originates from a human donor with narcolepsy. Sequencing was done on a sample of CD45RA- memory CD4+ T cells from PBMCs. The V call is TRBV9, the J call TRBJ2-3, with 10 bases identical to TRBD1. DNA for the CDR3: TGTGCCAGCAGCGTGCGGGGGACAGGGGCCCCCACAGATACGCAGTATTTT. This codes for CASSVRGTGAPTDTQYF.